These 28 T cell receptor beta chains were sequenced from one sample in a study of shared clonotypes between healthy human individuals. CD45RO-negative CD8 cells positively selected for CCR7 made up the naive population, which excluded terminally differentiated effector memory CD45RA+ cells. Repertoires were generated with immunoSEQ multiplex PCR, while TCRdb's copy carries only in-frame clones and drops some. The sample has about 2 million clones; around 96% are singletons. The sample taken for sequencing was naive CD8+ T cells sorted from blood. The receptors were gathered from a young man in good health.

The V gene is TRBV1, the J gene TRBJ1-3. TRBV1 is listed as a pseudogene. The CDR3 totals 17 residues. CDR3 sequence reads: CTSSGAPPRGSGNTIYF. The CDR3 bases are TGCACCAGCAGTGGGGCCCCCCCGAGGGGCTCTGGAAACACCATATATTTT.

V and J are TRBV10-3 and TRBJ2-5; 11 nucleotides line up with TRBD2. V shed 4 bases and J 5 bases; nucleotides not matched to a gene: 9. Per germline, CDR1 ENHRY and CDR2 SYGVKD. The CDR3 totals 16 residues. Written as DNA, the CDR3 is TGTGCCATCAGTGGATTAGCGGGAGGGACTGCGGAGACCCAGTACTTC. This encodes CAISGLAGGTAETQYF.

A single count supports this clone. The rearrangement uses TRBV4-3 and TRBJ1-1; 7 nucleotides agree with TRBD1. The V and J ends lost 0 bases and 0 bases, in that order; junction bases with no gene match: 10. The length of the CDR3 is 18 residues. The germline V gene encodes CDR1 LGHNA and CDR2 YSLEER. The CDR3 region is CASSQEGTELSLNTEAFF. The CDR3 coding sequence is TGCGCCAGCAGCCAAGAAGGGACAGAACTTAGCTTGAACACTGAAGCTTTCTTT.

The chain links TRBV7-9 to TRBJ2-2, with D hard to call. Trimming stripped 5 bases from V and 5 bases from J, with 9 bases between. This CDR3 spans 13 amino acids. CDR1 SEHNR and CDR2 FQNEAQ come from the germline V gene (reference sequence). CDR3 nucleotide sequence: TGTGCCAGCAGCACCAACTTGACCGGGGAGCTGTTTTTT. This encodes CASSTNLTGELFF. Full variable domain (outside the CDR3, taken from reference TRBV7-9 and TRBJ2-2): DTGVSQNPRHKITKRGQNVTFRCDPISEHNRLYWYRQTLGQGPEFLTYFQNEAQLEKSRLLSDRFSAERPKGSFSTLEIQRTEQGDSAMYLCASSTNLTGELFFGEGSRLTVL.

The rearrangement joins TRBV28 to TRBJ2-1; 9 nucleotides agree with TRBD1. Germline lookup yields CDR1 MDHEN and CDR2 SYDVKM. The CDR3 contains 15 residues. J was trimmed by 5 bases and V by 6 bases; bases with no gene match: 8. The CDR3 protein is CASRFGTGSHNEQFF. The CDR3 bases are TGTGCCAGCAGATTCGGGACAGGGTCACACAATGAGCAGTTCTTC.

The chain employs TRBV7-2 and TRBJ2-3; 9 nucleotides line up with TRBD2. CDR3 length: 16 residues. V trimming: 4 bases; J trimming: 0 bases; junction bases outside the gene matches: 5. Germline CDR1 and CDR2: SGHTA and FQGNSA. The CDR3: CASSSHLAGSTDTQYF. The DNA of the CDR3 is TGTGCCAGCAGCTCTCATCTAGCGGGAAGCACAGATACGCAGTATTTT.

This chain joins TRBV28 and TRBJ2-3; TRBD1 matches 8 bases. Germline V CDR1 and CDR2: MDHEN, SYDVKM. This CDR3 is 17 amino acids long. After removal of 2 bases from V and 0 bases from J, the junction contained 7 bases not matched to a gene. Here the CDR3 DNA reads TGTGCCAGCAGTTTAACAGGGGGGATTACTAGCACAGATACGCAGTATTTT. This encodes CASSLTGGITSTDTQYF.

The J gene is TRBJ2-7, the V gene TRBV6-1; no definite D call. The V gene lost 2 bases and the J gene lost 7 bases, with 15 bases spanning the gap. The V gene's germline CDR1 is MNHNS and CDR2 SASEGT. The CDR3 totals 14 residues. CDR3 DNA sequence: TGTGCCAGCAGTGAAAGGGTGACTGTTACTGAGCAGTACTTC. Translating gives CASSERVTVTEQYF.

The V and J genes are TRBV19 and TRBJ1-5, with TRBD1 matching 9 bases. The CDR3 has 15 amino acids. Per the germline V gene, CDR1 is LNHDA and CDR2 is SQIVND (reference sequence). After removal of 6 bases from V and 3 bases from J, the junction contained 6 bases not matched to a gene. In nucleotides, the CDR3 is TGTGCCAGTAGAGAGGACAGGGGTAACAATCAGCCCCAGCATTTT. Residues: CASREDRGNNQPQHF.

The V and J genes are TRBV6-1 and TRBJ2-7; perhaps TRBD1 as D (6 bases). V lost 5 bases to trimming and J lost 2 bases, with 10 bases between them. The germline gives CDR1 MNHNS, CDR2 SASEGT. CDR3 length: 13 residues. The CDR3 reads CASSTRTAYEQYF. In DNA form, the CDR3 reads TGTGCCAGCAGTACGCGGACAGCCTACGAGCAGTACTTC.

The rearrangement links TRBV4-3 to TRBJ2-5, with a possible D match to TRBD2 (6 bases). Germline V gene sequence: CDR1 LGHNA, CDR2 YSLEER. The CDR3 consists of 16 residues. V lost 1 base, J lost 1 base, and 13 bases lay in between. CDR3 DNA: TGCGCCAGCAGCCAAGGTTTGGGTAGCGGCCAAGAGACCCAGTACTTC. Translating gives CASSQGLGSGQETQYF.

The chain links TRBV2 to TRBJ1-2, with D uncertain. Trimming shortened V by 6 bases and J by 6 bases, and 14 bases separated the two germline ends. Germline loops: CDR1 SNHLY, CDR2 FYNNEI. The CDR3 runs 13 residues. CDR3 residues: CASRTMGGDGYTF. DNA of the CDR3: TGTGCCAGCAGAACCATGGGAGGTGATGGCTACACCTTC.

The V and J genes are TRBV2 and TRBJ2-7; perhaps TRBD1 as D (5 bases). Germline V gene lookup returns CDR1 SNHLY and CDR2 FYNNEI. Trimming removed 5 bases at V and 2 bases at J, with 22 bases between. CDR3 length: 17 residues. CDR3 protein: CASSSLPETTETYEQYF. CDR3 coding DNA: TGTGCCAGCAGTTCCCTCCCAGAAACGACAGAAACCTACGAGCAGTACTTC. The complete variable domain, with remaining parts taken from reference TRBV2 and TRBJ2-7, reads EPEVTQTPSHQVTQMGQEVILRCVPISNHLYFYWYRQILGQKVEFLVSFYNNEISEKSEIFDDQFSVERPDGSNFTLKIRSTKLEDSAMYFCASSSLPETTETYEQYFGPGTRLTVT.

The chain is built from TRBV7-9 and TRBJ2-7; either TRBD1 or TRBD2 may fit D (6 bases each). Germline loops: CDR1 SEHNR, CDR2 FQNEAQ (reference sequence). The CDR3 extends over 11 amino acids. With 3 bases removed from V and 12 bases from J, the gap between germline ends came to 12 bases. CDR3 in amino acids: CASSLEGDLYF. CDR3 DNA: TGTGCCAGCAGCTTGGAGGGGGACCTGTACTTC.

CDR3 loop: CASSYREGISSPLHF. The CDR3 DNA reads as TGTGCCAGCAGTTATAGGGAGGGGATAAGTTCACCCCTCCACTTT. The gene calls are TRBV6-5 and TRBJ1-6, with D tentatively TRBD1 (5 bases). Trimming removed 3 bases at V and 9 bases at J, with 15 bases between. Germline loops: CDR1 MNHEY, CDR2 SVGAGI. The CDR3 runs 15 residues.

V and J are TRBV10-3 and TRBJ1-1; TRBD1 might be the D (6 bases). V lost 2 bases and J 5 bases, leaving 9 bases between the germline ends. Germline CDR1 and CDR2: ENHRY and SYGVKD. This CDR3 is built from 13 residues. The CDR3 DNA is TGTGCCATCAGTGAGGGGACACTGACTGAAGCTTTCTTT. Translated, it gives CAISEGTLTEAFF.

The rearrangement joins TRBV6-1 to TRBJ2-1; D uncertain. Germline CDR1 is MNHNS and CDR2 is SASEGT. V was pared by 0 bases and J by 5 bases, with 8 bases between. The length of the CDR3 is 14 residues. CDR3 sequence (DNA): TGTGCCAGCAGTGAAGCACACAGCAACAATGAGCAGTTCTTC. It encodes CASSEAHSNNEQFF.

The CDR3 loop is CASSLNGLAVNYEQYF. CDR3 sequence (DNA): TGTGCCAGCAGCTTAAATGGACTAGCGGTTAACTACGAGCAGTACTTC. The chain joins TRBV27 to TRBJ2-7; 10 nucleotides align to TRBD2. This CDR3 comprises 16 residues. The V segment lost 6 bases and the J segment 3 bases; nucleotides outside the gene matches: 11. Germline CDR1 MNHEY, CDR2 SMNVEV (reference sequence).

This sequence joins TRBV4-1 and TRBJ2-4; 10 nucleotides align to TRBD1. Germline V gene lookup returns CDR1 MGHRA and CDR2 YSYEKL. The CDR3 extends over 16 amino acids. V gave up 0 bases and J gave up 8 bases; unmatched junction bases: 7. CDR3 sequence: CASSQDPTTGGYIQYF. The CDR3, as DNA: TGCGCCAGCAGCCAAGATCCCACGACAGGGGGCTACATTCAGTACTTC.

Written as DNA, the CDR3 is TGCAGCTCCTCAGCGGGACAGGGGGAGGACTATGGCTACACCTTC. Amino acids: CSSSAGQGEDYGYTF. The chain combines TRBV29-1 with TRBJ1-2; 11 nucleotides align to TRBD1. Germline-derived CDR1 and CDR2 are SQVTM and ANQGSEA. This CDR3 has 15 amino acids. The junction had 11 bases not matched to a gene; V was cut back by 8 bases and J by 3 bases.

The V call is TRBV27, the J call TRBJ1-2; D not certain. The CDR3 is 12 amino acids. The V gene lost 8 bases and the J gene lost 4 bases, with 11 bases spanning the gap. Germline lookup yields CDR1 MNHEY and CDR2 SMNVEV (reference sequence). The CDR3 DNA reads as TGTGCCAGCGGATATTCACTCTATGGCTACACCTTC. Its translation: CASGYSLYGYTF.

CDR3 DNA sequence: TGTGCCAGCAGTCCGCGGACAGGATCAAACTATGGCTACACCTTC. This encodes CASSPRTGSNYGYTF. The genes are TRBV6-1 and TRBJ1-2; 7 nucleotides line up with TRBD1. The germline CDR1 and CDR2 sequences are MNHNS and SASEGT. J was trimmed by 2 bases and V by 5 bases; bases with no gene match: 8. The CDR3 covers 15 residues.

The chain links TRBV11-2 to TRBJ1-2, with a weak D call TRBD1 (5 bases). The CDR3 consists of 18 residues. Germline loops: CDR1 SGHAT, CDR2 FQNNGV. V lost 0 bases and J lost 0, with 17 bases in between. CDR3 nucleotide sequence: TGTGCCAGCAGCTTAGATTTCTTACAGGAGATCCCTAACTATGGCTACACCTTC. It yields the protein CASSLDFLQEIPNYGYTF.

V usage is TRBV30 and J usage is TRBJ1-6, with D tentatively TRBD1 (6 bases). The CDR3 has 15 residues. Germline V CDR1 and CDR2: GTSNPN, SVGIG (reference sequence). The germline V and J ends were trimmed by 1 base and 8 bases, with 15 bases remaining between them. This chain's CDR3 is CAWSDGGRFDSPLHF. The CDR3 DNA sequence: TGTGCCTGGAGTGACGGGGGGCGATTCGATTCACCCCTCCACTTT.

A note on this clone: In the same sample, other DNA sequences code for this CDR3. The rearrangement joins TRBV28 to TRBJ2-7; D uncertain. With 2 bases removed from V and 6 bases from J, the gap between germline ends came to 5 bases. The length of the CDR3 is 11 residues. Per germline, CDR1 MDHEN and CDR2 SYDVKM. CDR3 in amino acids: CASSLGGEQYF. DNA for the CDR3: TGTGCCAGCAGTTTAGGTGGCGAGCAGTACTTC.

The CDR3 region has the DNA TGTGCCAGCAGCCAAGTCATCAATGAGCAGTTCTTC. As protein: CASSQVINEQFF. The chain employs TRBV14 and TRBJ2-1; no reliable D call. The V gene lost 1 base and the J gene lost 6 bases, with 4 bases spanning the gap. The CDR3 covers 12 residues. Germline V lookup: CDR1 SGHDN, CDR2 FVKESK.

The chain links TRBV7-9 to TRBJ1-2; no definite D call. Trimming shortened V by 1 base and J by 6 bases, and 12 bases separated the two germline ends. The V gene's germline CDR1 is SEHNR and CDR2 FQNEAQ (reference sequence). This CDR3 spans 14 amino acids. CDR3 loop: CASSLVAGRDGYTF. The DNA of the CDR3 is TGTGCCAGCAGCTTAGTCGCGGGAAGAGATGGCTACACCTTC. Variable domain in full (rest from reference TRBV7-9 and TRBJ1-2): DTGVSQNPRHKITKRGQNVTFRCDPISEHNRLYWYRQTLGQGPEFLTYFQNEAQLEKSRLLSDRFSAERPKGSFSTLEIQRTEQGDSAMYLCASSLVAGRDGYTFGSGTRLTVV.

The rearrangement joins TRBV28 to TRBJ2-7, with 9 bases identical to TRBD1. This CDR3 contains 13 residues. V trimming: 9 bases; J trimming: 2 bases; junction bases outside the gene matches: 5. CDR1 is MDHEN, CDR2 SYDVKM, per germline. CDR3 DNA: TGTGCCAGTTCCGGGACAGGGACCTACGAGCAGTACTTC. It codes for CASSGTGTYEQYF. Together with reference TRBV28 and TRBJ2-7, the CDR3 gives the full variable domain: DVKVTQSSRYLVKRTGEKVFLECVQDMDHENMFWYRQDPGLGLRLIYFSYDVKMKEKGDIPEGYSVSREKKERFSLILESASTNQTSMYLCASSGTGTYEQYFGPGTRLTVT.